What follows is one TCR beta chain and its context. This CDR3 has 13 residues. After removal of 8 bases from V and 6 bases from J, the junction contained 4 bases not matched to a gene. From germline, CDR1 is ENHRY and CDR2 SYGVKD. The data belong to a study of shared clonotypes between healthy human individuals. Only in-frame clones appear in the TCRdb table, and some are missing; sequencing was by immunoSEQ multiplex PCR. The sample gives 2,100,000 or so clones, nearly 97% of which show up once; 0.1% to 0.15% is in the top ten. What was sequenced was naive CD4+ T cells sorted from blood. Indicated subset: CD45RA+ positively selected. The TCR sequence derives from a man younger than 30 in good health. V usage is TRBV10-3 and J usage is TRBJ2-3, with 11 bases aligning to TRBD1. The CDR3 loop is CAIGQGARDTQYF. In nucleotides, the CDR3 is TGTGCCATCGGACAGGGGGCAAGGGATACGCAGTATTTT.